The clone carrying this TCR beta chain appeared a single time. Antigen: not known. Clones were read by immunoSEQ multiplex PCR, and TCRdb kept only the in-frame ones, dropping some. The sample has around 15,000 clones; over 90% are singletons. V dropped 2 bases and J dropped 7 bases, with 9 bases sitting between them. In germline, CDR1 is MNHEY, CDR2 SVGAGI. The CDR3 sequence is 13 residues long. The data are from a study of T cell clonotyping in hematopoietic cell transplantation. General study results and limits: At the given depth, recipient repertoires were over 95% de novo clonotypes. Pathologically expanded recipient clonotypes increased progressively from day 30 to day 180 as diversity fell. Graft donor and pretransplant recipient Inverse Simpson Index values predicted broader posttransplant TCR diversity. Cells were unsorted, so CD4 and CD8 contributions were not separated.

The sequencing input was peripheral blood mononuclear cells. This TCR was sampled from a man aged 35 to 55 in good health. Some clones in this sample may be carry-over from other donors' samples. The V call is TRBV6-5, the J call TRBJ1-5; D gene unclear. The DNA for the CDR3 is TGTGCCAGCAGTTACAGGGAAGGGCAGCCCCAGCATTTT. Protein sequence: CASSYREGQPQHF.